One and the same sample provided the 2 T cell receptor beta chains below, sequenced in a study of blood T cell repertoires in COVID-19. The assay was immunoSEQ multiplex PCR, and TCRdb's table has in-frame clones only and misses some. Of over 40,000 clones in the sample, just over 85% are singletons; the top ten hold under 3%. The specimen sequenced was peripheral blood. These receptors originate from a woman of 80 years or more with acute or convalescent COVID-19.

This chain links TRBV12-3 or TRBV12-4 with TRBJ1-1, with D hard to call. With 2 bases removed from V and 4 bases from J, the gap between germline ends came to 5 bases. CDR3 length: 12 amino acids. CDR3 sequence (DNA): TGTGCCAGCAGTTTATCCCGCACTGAAGCTTTCTTT. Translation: CASSLSRTEAFF.

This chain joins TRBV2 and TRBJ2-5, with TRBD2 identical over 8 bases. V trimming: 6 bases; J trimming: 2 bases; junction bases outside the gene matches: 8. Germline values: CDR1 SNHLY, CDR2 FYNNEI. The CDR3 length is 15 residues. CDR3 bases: TGTGCCAGCAGGCTACAACGGGGGGGTCAAGAGACCCAGTACTTC. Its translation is CASRLQRGGQETQYF.